This TCR beta chain emerged from a study of cytomegalovirus exposure and HLA in healthy donors (dated by TCRdb to 2016 to 2017). At the level of the whole study: An earlier analysis of roughly 500 of the donors reported about 290 Gb of sequence data and more than 90 million unique TCR beta sequences from about 200 million T cells. An early release covering some 640 HLA-typed donors comprised 250 to 350 gigabases of sequencing data and some 79 million unique TCR sequences. Among the roughly 400 genotyped donors, approximately 77% belonged to the genetic ancestry cluster associated with self-reported Caucasian donors. The study aimed to test whether cataloging public T cell receptors could reveal signatures of past pathogen exposure. The T cell repertoires of 666 subjects were profiled by immunosequencing and related to cytomegalovirus serostatus. A separate validation cohort of approximately 120 different subjects was used in addition to the roughly 700-subject first cohort. To predict cytomegalovirus infection status, the study combined high-throughput TCR immunosequencing, statistical association of individual TCRs with disease status, and machine learning. A later analysis re-analyzed previously published TCR beta repertoires from about 600 donors and added high-resolution HLA genotyping to study TCR occurrence patterns. Rather than drawing on any new phenotypic data, the later analysis identified candidate immune exposures from TCR beta sequences and the way those sequences occurred across donors. In an earlier analysis of 587 of the donors, high-throughput TCR beta sequencing was used to judge whether each TCR beta V gene segment behaved as functional or pseudogenic. Alongside the repertoire data, information on donor age, sex, ethnicity and CMV serostatus was compiled. A later genetic analysis used genome-wide SNP genotypes for about three fifths of the 666 donors, treating that subset as a discovery cohort. All discovery cohort repertoires had been generated using a single sequencing platform. HLA typing included class I and class II loci at four-digit resolution. Typing coverage varied by locus: roughly 620-640 donors for A, B, C, DRB1 and DQB1; approximately 520 for DQA1; some 610 for DPA1; under 490 for DPB1. Four to six DR-DQ haplotypes were handled as single units for association and clustering, since linkage in the cohort was strong. Among 300 to 500 genotyped donors of the cohort, an average of around 240,000 unique TCR beta nucleotide sequences was sequenced per donor, of which 15% to 20% were non-productive.

Trimming removed 4 bases from V and 0 bases from J, leaving 16 bases between the germline ends. CDR1 SGHTA and CDR2 FQGNSA were looked up in the germline V gene. The CDR3 contains 16 residues, cysteine and phenylalanine counted. Of all the DNA, just the CDR3 is kept, 48 bases in frame from base 1. General findings and caveats noted by the study authors: A few of the identified cytomegalovirus-associated TCR beta chains were confirmed in vitro to be specific for cytomegalovirus antigens. The classifier was reported to diagnose cytomegalovirus status with high specificity and sensitivity in both the original cohort and the validation cohort. Most TCR sequences were observed very rarely across donors, whereas some public TCRs were present in many individuals. Sequencing depth was assumed to be roughly uniform across donors in the presence/absence analyses, though that assumption may not hold. It was suggested by the authors that the approach could potentially be generalized to other disease states and immunological phenotypes. According to a later analysis, TCR association rates differed among HLA loci, with DRB1 alleles showing the most associated TCRs and HLA-C alleles showing the fewest. In a later analysis, 16,951 TCR beta sequences were associated with specific HLA alleles at a false discovery rate of 0.05. Some IMGT-functional V segments, including TRBV6-2 and TRBV6-3, could not be told apart with the 87-base-pair reads, so those segments were excluded. HLA typing was unavailable for some donors at each locus, so association tests used only the typed subset. The study listed 164 TCR beta chains as associated with cytomegalovirus. Compared with equally common non-associated chains, HLA-associated TCR beta chains in a later analysis were more clonally expanded and had lower generation probabilities. According to a later analysis, most CMV-associated TCR beta chains appeared to be HLA-restricted, and the HLA associations seemed to be driven largely by CMV exposure. An association between a missense DCLRE1C variant and V-gene and J-gene trimming of TCR beta chains was found in a later genetic analysis and replicated in an independent cohort. Strong co-occurrence of HLA alleles, especially DR and DQ, made assigning TCR associations to individual alleles difficult. This cohort had only TCR beta chains sequenced, and the lack of alpha or paired-chain data limited which features could be detected. A later genetic analysis reported fewer N-insertions in productive TCRs among donors in an Asian-associated ancestry cluster than the roughly 620-donor mean. A further reported finding was that TCR beta sequences accurately predicted the HLA-A and HLA-B alleles for most subjects in the first cohort. CMV serostatus was the only immune exposure information available for the cohort. A cluster of highly shared sequence variants was judged likely to represent a technical artifact of the sequencing pipeline. Broadly in line with IMGT annotations, most TCR beta V segments showed up in productive rearrangements about 90% or about 30% of the time in an earlier analysis of about 500 of the donors. Correlated functional status among segregating V segments might reflect linkage disequilibrium, but an unknown experimental factor could not be ruled out. Because counts were too low, seventeen rarely observed V segments, including chromosome 9 orphons, were excluded from the earlier analysis of 587 of the donors. According to a later analysis, parvovirus B19, influenza, CMV and Epstein-Barr virus appeared linked to several top co-occurrence clusters.

With regard to this clone: There is no known antigen for this receptor. No base-level quality is on record; no much larger clone is a single base apart. Within the sample, other DNA sequences also encode this same CDR3.

In total, 666 healthy bone marrow donors made up the cohort. Cohort members were all nominally healthy when sampled, although unrecorded immune exposures were likely present. The donor tested CMV seronegative and was one of the 352 seronegative cohort members. A peripheral blood sample was provided by each donor, and peripheral blood mononuclear cells were used for TCR beta sequencing. The Qiagen DNeasy Blood Extraction Kit was used to extract genomic DNA from the blood cell samples. Library prep was done by the immunoSEQ multiplex PCR assay. For the multiplex PCR, a mixture combining 60 forward primers for TCR Vbeta segments and 13 reverse primers for TCR Jbeta segments was used. A multiplex PCR assay on genomic DNA amplified the CDR3 region of rearranged TCR beta genes. The Illumina HiSeq System was used to sequence the amplified TCR beta libraries as 87-base-pair reads. Per the source publication's procedure: Across the 700 or so repertoires, a later analysis counted tens of millions of unique TCR beta chains, some 11 million of which were shared by at least two donors. Raw reads were error-corrected and collapsed into unique sequences with a nearest-neighbor algorithm that merged closely related sequences to remove PCR and sequencing errors. To assign V, D and J gene segments, CDR3 sequences were aligned to IMGT reference sequences. For a sequence to be retained, a match of at least six nucleotides to both a V gene segment and a J gene segment was required. Rearrangements were classified as productive when the CDR3 lacked stop codons and remained in frame with V and J, and all other rearrangements were classified as non-productive. Following IMGT convention, CDR3 was defined as the stretch from the second conserved V-encoded cysteine up to the conserved J-encoded phenylalanine. The earlier analysis of about 590 of the donors excluded sequences that lacked an unambiguous match to a single V gene segment. In an earlier analysis of roughly 500 of the donors, V segments were called functional above 56.7% productive rearrangements and were called segregating when the between-donor standard deviation exceeded 5%. To diagnose cytomegalovirus status from the catalog of TCR beta chain sequences, a statistical classification framework was built. In a later analysis, TCR nucleotide sequences were compared against IMGT/GENE-DB human TR gene sequences so that V and J genes could be assigned. Using the TCRdist pipeline, a later analysis assigned CDR3 sequences along with most-parsimonious VDJ recombination scenarios. In a later analysis, each TCR beta chain was defined by its CDR3 amino acid sequence together with its V-gene family, and reads without a unique V-gene family were excluded. To address suspected cross-contamination and a sequencing artifact, a later analysis removed around 600 highly shared, low-generation-probability nucleotide sequences. A later analysis calculated a clonal expansion index for each public chain from normalized within-repertoire ranks of inferred template counts. Generation probabilities in a later analysis came from a VDJ recombination model fitted to out-of-frame rearrangements, and those results were checked against IGoR. Hypergeometric tests were used in a later analysis to score TCR-TCR, TCR-HLA and TCR-CMV co-occurrence, with a repertoire-size bias correction applied to the TCR pairs. A later analysis estimated false discovery rates by permuting HLA or CMV assignments 20 times. A later analysis grouped co-occurring TCRs with DBSCAN, adding TCRdist sequence similarity when clustering within HLA-allele-positive subsets. Co-occurrence clustering excluded repertoires with fewer than 30,000 or more than 120,000 public chains, plus five with anomalous nucleotide sharing. The source is immuneACCESS, and TCRdb retained only in-frame sequences with V and J called. Part of the clones is not carried over; for the studies checked, unresolved V genes explain less than half of this, and the remainder is unexplained. V and J calls plus clone size are reproduced from that table; the DNA served to infer D and trimming. The table for this sample lists 150,000 or so clones; 78% of them were counted only once. The top ten clones comprise over 1.2% of the sample.

This sequence originates from a female donor in good health and CMV-seronegative. Material for sequencing was PBMCs. The chain joins TRBV7-2 to TRBJ2-7; no confident D gene assignment can be made. The sequence in DNA is TGTGCCAGCAGCTCCCTGCGTCACAGCTTCTCCTACGAGCAGTACTTC. The resulting protein is CASSSLRHSFSYEQYF.